This TCR beta chain was found in a study of T cells after yellow fever vaccination. Overall study context: Libraries from low-cell-number fractions were prepared with the SMART-Seq v4 Ultra Low Input RNA kit. Broader study findings: Clonotype sharing between CD4 and CD8 compartments was small. A secondary response was less intense yet reached its peak sooner, at day 5 versus 15.

Per the germline V gene, CDR1 is MNHEY and CDR2 is SVGEGT. This CDR3 is 17 amino acids long. After removal of 0 bases from V and 4 bases from J, the junction contained 5 bases not matched to a gene. TCRdb used MiXCR to reprocess the 5' RACE reads, holding one entry per CDR3 protein. The sample lists about 53,000 distinct CDR3 sequences; about 5% were seen once. This clonotype was recorded at least ten times. The chain combines TRBV6-2 or TRBV6-3 with TRBJ2-1; 11 bases are shared with TRBD2. This receptor was taken from a man aged 18 to 29 who received the YFV17D yellow fever vaccine. The sample consisted of PBMCs, either bulk or a sorted T-cell subset (CD4+, CD8+, memory, or dextramer-sorted; not recorded which), taken on the day of the yellow fever booster vaccination. CDR3 region: CASSYSTSGNHYNEQFF. The CDR3 DNA sequence: TGTGCCAGCAGTTACTCGACTAGCGGGAACCATTACAATGAGCAGTTCTTC.